The 27 T cell receptor beta chains below were found in one sample sequenced in a study of molecular identifiers for immune sequencing clone quantification. MiXCR, run by TCRdb on the PCR reads, gives a single entry per CDR3 protein. The sample records over 70,000 distinct CDR3 sequences, roughly 23% being singletons. Material for sequencing was naive CD8+ T cells from blood, with Jurkat cell RNA spiked in. Subset meaning: FACS-sorted CD8+CD4-CCR7+CD45RA+ naive T cells. All receptors come from a human donor in good health. Some libraries in this study had Jurkat cell RNA spiked in.

On this clonotype itself: A much larger clone sits a single nucleotide away, making a read error possible. The chain links TRBV19 to TRBJ2-4; D is possibly TRBD2 (5 bases). The CDR3 is 12 residues long. Germline values: CDR1 LNHDA, CDR2 SQIVND (reference sequence). For the CDR3, the DNA is TGTACCACTCGGGGTGGCAAAAACATTCAGTACTTC. As protein: CTTRGGKNIQYF.

This chain joins TRBV28 and TRBJ2-7, with 12 bases that match TRBD2. Trimming took 6 bases from V and 4 from J; bases not matched to a gene: 10. The germline V gene encodes CDR1 MDHEN and CDR2 SYDVKM. The CDR3 runs 16 residues. CDR3: CASRSPGLAGNYEQYF. CDR3 coding DNA: TGTGCCAGCAGATCGCCCGGACTAGCGGGAAATTACGAGCAGTACTTC.

The chain carries TRBV5-1 and TRBJ1-2; D is possibly TRBD1 (5 bases). This CDR3 is built from 14 residues. Trimming took off 7 bases at V and 0 bases at J, with 13 bases between the two ends. Germline-derived CDR1 and CDR2 are SGHRS and YFSETQ. The CDR3 sequence: CASGPGEANYGYTF. CDR3 nucleotides: TGCGCCAGCGGACCGGGGGAGGCTAACTATGGCTACACCTTC.

This clonotype appeared a few times. The chain employs TRBV4-3 and TRBJ2-2; D uncertain. CDR1 is LGHNA and CDR2 is YSLEER in the germline V gene. CDR3 length: 15 residues. Trimming removed 1 base from V and 1 base from J, with 7 bases in between. CDR3 residues: CASSQAQWNTGELFF. CDR3 DNA: TGCGCCAGCAGCCAAGCACAGTGGAACACCGGGGAGCTGTTTTTT.

This chain connects TRBV6-5 to TRBJ2-7; 10 bases line up with TRBD2. The CDR3 has 17 residues. Germline V CDR1 and CDR2: MNHEY, SVGAGI. The trim removed 0 bases at V and 3 bases at J, leaving 8 bases unmatched. The CDR3 protein is CASSYSAGGPPVYEQYF. In DNA form, the CDR3 reads TGTGCCAGCAGTTACTCAGCGGGAGGGCCCCCAGTCTACGAGCAGTACTTC.

A few counts support this clonotype. The genes are TRBV19 and TRBJ2-1; 8 bases match TRBD2. Germline CDR1 reads LNHDA; CDR2 reads SQIVND (reference sequence). CDR3 size: 16 residues. V lost 2 bases and J lost 8; bases outside the gene matches: 11. The CDR3 nucleotides are TGTGCCAGTAGTATACTAGCGGGTAGGGAAGGTTATGAGCAGTTCTTC. It codes for CASSILAGREGYEQFF.

This clonotype has only a few counts. V gene TRBV9 combines with J gene TRBJ2-7, with 7 bases identical to TRBD1. V lost 4 bases and J lost 7; bases outside the gene matches: 14. The CDR3 length is 15 residues. Per the germline V gene, CDR1 is SGDLS and CDR2 is YYNGEE. The CDR3 spells CASSLGQARLGEQYF. CDR3 sequence (DNA): TGTGCCAGCAGCCTCGGACAGGCTCGGTTGGGAGAGCAGTACTTC.

About this clonotype: This may be a read error, as it is one base from a much larger clone. The CDR3 does not end in the conserved phenylalanine or tryptophan, so this is likely a read error. This sequence joins TRBV7-9 and TRBJ2-6; D is uncertain. This CDR3 has 16 residues. V lost 5 bases and J 0 bases, leaving 11 bases between the germline ends. Germline CDR1 and CDR2: SEHNR and FQNEAQ (reference sequence). CDR3 region: CASSPGVLSGANVLTL. The DNA for the CDR3 is TGTGCCAGCAGCCCCGGCGTCCTCTCTGGGGCCAACGTCCTGACTCTC.

There are many counts of this clonotype. The chain links TRBV6-6 to TRBJ2-7; the match to TRBD2 covers 7 bases. The CDR3 totals 13 residues. CDR1 MNHNY and CDR2 SVGAGI come from the germline V gene (reference sequence). V shed 6 bases and J 4 bases; nucleotides not matched to a gene: 6. Here the CDR3 reads CASRLGTIYEQYF. CDR3 DNA: TGTGCCAGCAGACTCGGGACTATTTACGAGCAGTACTTC.

V is TRBV7-7 and J is TRBJ2-3; D not certain. CDR1 SSHAT and CDR2 FNYEAQ come from the germline V gene (reference sequence). V was trimmed by 5 bases and J by 3 bases, leaving 9 bases between them. This CDR3 comprises 13 residues. CDR3 nucleotides: TGTGCCAGCAGCCCTGGCTTTACAGATACGCAGTATTTT. Translated: CASSPGFTDTQYF.

The genes are TRBV19 and TRBJ1-5; TRBD1 matches 12 bases. Germline V lookup: CDR1 LNHDA, CDR2 SQIVND (reference sequence). The CDR3 has 16 amino acids. V shed 3 bases and J 5 bases; nucleotides not matched to a gene: 5. In DNA form, the CDR3 reads TGTGCCAGTAGTATGGGGGACAGGGGGCTTCATCAGCCCCAGCATTTT. Translating it yields CASSMGDRGLHQPQHF.

Turning to this clonotype: Possible read error: a much larger clone is one base away. The chain employs TRBV5-1 and TRBJ2-7, with 10 nucleotides matching TRBD1. The CDR3 is 14 residues long. CDR1 is SGHRS, CDR2 YFSETQ, per germline. The CDR3 region has the DNA TGCCCCAGCAGCCAACGGACAGGGGGATACGAGCAGTACTTC. Translating it yields CPSSQRTGGYEQYF.

In regard to this clonotype: This could be a read error, since a much larger clone is one nucleotide away. Given the absence of the conserved phenylalanine or tryptophan at the CDR3 end, a read error is likely. J is TRBJ2-3 and V is TRBV7-3; TRBD1 might be the D (6 bases). Trimming stripped 1 base from V and 7 bases from J, with 18 bases between. CDR3 length equals 16 residues. Germline CDR1 SGHTA, CDR2 FQGTGA. For the CDR3, the DNA is TGTGCCAGCAGCTTAATAGGGGGAGCTCCACGGAATACGCAGTATTTA. Its translation is CASSLIGGAPRNTQYL.

This clonotype has a count of ten or more. The rearrangement links TRBV3-1 to TRBJ2-2; 8 nucleotides align to TRBD1. Germline V gene lookup returns CDR1 LGHDT and CDR2 YNNKEL (reference sequence). V was pared by 4 bases and J by 6 bases, with 10 bases of the junction left unmatched. There are 16 residues in the CDR3. The CDR3 coding sequence is TGTGCCAGCAGCCCAAAGACAGGGGTTGCCGCCGGGGAGCTGTTTTTT. Translating gives CASSPKTGVAAGELFF.

The gene calls are TRBV4-1 and TRBJ1-5; D is possibly TRBD1 (6 bases). Germline V gene lookup returns CDR1 MGHRA and CDR2 YSYEKL. The CDR3 loop spans 18 amino acids. Trimming removed 0 bases from V and 0 bases from J, with 15 bases in between. CDR3 in DNA: TGCGCCAGCAGCCAAGAACCCACAGGGACTTCTAGCAATCAGCCCCAGCATTTT. Translating it yields CASSQEPTGTSSNQPQHF.

As regards this clonotype: A read error may be the cause here, since a much bigger clone is one base away. The CDR3 does not end in the conserved phenylalanine or tryptophan, so this is likely a read error. The rearrangement uses TRBV19 and TRBJ1-1; the D is unclear. From germline, CDR1 is LNHDA and CDR2 SQIVND (reference sequence). This CDR3 comprises 14 residues. V dropped 8 bases and J dropped 3 bases, with 16 bases sitting between them. The CDR3 sequence is CASRNIGLDTEAFI. The CDR3 bases are TGTGCCAGTCGGAACATCGGGTTGGACACTGAAGCTTTCATT.

This sequence joins TRBV15 and TRBJ1-5; 8 bases line up with TRBD1. The V gene end was trimmed by 3 bases and the J gene end by 7 bases; junction bases not matched to a gene: 5. Germline lookup yields CDR1 LNHNV and CDR2 YYDKDF (reference sequence). This CDR3 has 14 amino acids. This chain's CDR3 is CATSRTGVQQPQHF. The CDR3 DNA sequence: TGTGCCACCAGCAGGACAGGGGTACAGCAGCCCCAGCATTTT.

The chain uses TRBV9 and TRBJ2-3; no reliable D call. V was trimmed by 1 base and J by 2 bases, leaving 8 bases between them. The CDR3 is 14 residues long. Germline values: CDR1 SGDLS, CDR2 YYNGEE. CDR3 bases: TGTGCCAGCAGCGTAATTGACCTCACAGATACGCAGTATTTT. It is translated as CASSVIDLTDTQYF. The full variable domain, completed using reference TRBV9 and TRBJ2-3, is DSGVTQTPKHLITATGQRVTLRCSPRSGDLSVYWYQQSLDQGLQFLIQYYNGEERAKGNILERFSAQQFPDLHSELNLSSLELGDSALYFCASSVIDLTDTQYFGPGTRLTVL.

About this clonotype itself: Germline and junction disagree at one end, which may indicate a read error. This chain uses TRBV29-1 with TRBJ1-1, with D uncertain. Germline V lookup: CDR1 SQVTM, CDR2 ANQGSEA. The CDR3 is 14 residues long. The CDR3 reads CSVEYGSLNTETFF. The DNA for the CDR3 is TGCAGCGTTGAATATGGGTCCCTGAACACTGAAACTTTCTTT.

J is TRBJ2-7 and V is TRBV24-1, with 8 bases that match TRBD1. The CDR3 covers 15 residues. The junction had 8 bases not matched to a gene; V was cut back by 5 bases and J by 3 bases. Germline CDR1 reads KGHDR; CDR2 reads SFDVKD. DNA of the CDR3: TGTGCCACCAGTGCTTCCCGACAGGGGATCTACGAGCAGTACTTC. Residues: CATSASRQGIYEQYF.

The chain employs TRBV20-1 and TRBJ1-1, with D perhaps matching TRBD1 (6 bases). Germline assignment: CDR1 DFQATT and CDR2 SNEGSKA (reference sequence). Trimming left V 4 bases short and J 0 bases short, with 15 bases between. The CDR3 extends over 15 amino acids. CDR3 in amino acids: CSAISTGLLNTEAFF. In nucleotides, the CDR3 is TGCAGTGCTATCTCCACAGGGTTATTGAACACTGAAGCTTTCTTT.

The CDR3 reads CASSLRTSGATGELFF. The CDR3 region has the DNA TGTGCCAGCAGCCTAAGGACTAGCGGGGCCACCGGGGAGCTGTTTTTT. The V and J genes are TRBV9 and TRBJ2-2, with 12 bases matching TRBD2. The CDR3 extends over 16 amino acids. CDR1 is SGDLS, CDR2 YYNGEE, per germline. Unmatched junction bases numbered 5, after V lost 4 bases and J lost 4 bases.

Concerning this clonotype itself: This may stem from a read error, because a much larger clone lies one nucleotide away. In nucleotides, the CDR3 is TGTGCCAGCAGCCCGCCTGGTACAGCCCTCTGCGAGCAGTACTTC. Amino acid sequence: CASSPPGTALCEQYF. The J gene is TRBJ2-7, the V gene TRBV14; no firm D call. The CDR3 sequence is 15 residues long. Trimming left V 4 bases short and J 6 bases short, with 19 bases between. CDR1 SGHDN and CDR2 FVKESK come from the germline V gene.

The chain links TRBV5-1 to TRBJ2-7; TRBD1 agrees at 9 bases. CDR1 and CDR2 from the germline V gene are SGHRS and YFSETQ. CDR3 length equals 16 residues. The V and J ends lost 3 bases and 3 bases, in that order; junction bases with no gene match: 10. CDR3 residues: CASSSWRDREGYEQYF. CDR3 sequence (DNA): TGCGCCAGCAGCTCGTGGCGGGACAGGGAGGGCTACGAGCAGTACTTC.

This clonotype was observed a single time. J is TRBJ2-1 and V is TRBV11-3; 8 nucleotides agree with TRBD2. V dropped 5 bases and J dropped 2; count of bases not matched to a gene: 2. The CDR3 is 14 residues long. Germline CDR1 reads SGHNT; CDR2 reads YENEEA. CDR3 loop: CASSRGGTYNEQFF. As DNA, the CDR3 is TGTGCCAGCAGCCGGGGGGGCACCTACAATGAGCAGTTCTTC.

This clonotype was recorded many times. V and J are TRBV12-3 or TRBV12-4 and TRBJ1-1; TRBD1 might be the D (5 bases). V was pared by 9 bases and J by 0 bases, with 11 bases between. The CDR3 extends over 13 amino acids. CDR3 nucleotide sequence: TGTGCCAGTGAAGACAGCTTGAACACTGAAGCTTTCTTT. It encodes CASEDSLNTEAFF.

The CDR3 DNA is TGTGCCAGCAGCTTAGAACCCGGGGGCACCATATATTTT. Translation: CASSLEPGGTIYF. The chain combines TRBV11-2 with TRBJ1-3, with D perhaps TRBD1 (5 bases). This CDR3 has 13 amino acids. The germline V and J ends were trimmed by 0 bases and 9 bases, with 9 bases remaining between them. Germline V CDR1 and CDR2: SGHAT, FQNNGV.